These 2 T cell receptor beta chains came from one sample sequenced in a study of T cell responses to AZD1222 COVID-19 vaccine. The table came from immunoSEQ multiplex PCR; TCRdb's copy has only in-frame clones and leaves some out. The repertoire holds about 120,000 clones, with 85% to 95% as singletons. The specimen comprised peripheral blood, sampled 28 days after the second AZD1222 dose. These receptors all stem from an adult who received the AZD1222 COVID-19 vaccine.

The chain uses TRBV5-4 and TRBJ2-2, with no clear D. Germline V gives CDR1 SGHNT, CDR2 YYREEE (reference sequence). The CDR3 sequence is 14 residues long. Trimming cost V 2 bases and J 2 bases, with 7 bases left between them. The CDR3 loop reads CASSLRLNTGELFF. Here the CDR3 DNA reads TGTGCCAGCAGCTTACGCCTAAACACCGGGGAGCTGTTTTTT.

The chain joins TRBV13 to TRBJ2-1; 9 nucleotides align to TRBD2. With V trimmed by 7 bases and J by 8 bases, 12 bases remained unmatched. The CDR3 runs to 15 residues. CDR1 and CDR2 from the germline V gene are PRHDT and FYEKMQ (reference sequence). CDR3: CASTPGTSLYDEQFF. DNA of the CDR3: TGTGCCAGCACCCCCGGGACTAGCTTATATGATGAGCAGTTCTTC.